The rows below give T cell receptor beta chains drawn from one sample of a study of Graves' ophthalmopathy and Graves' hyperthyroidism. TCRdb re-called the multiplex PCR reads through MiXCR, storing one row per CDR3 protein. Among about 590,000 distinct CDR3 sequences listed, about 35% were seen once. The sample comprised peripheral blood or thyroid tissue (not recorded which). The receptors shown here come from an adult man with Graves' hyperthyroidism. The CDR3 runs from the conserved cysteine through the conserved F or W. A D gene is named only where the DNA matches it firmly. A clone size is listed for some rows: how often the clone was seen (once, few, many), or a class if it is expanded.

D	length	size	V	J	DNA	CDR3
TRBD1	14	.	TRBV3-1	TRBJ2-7	TGTGCCAGCAGCCAATCTGAACAGGGGCACGAGCAGTACTTC	CASSQSEQGHEQYF
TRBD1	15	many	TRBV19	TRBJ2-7	TGTGCCAGTAGTCCCCTTTACAGGGGCACGGGCGAGCAGTACTTC	CASSPLYRGTGEQYF
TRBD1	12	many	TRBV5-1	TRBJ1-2	TGCGCCAGCAGCATACAGGGGGGCGGCTACACCTTC	CASSIQGGGYTF
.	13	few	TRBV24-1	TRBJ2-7	TGTGCCACCAGTGATCCATGGGGTTACGAGCAGTACTTC	CATSDPWGYEQYF
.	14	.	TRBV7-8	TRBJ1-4	TGTGCCAGCAGCTTCGACATGAGGAATGAAAAACTGTTTTTT	CASSFDMRNEKLFF
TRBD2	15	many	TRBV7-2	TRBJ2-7	TGTGCCAGCAGCTTATACGAGCGGGGGCCCTACGAGCAGTACTTC	CASSLYERGPYEQYF
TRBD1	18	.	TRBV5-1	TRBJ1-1	TGCGCCAGCAGCTCCCAGGTCGGGACAGGTCCCATTCACACTGAAGCTTTCTTT	CASSSQVGTGPIHTEAFF
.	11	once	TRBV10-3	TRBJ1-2	TGTGCCATCAGCCAGCGGACTAGCGGGGTCTTC	CAISQRTSGVF
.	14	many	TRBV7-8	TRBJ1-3	TGTGCCAGCAGCTTAAGCGCGGGTGGAAACACCATATATTTT	CASSLSAGGNTIYF
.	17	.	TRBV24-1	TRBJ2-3	TGTGCCACCAGTGACCCCATAAACAGGGATAGCACAGATACGCAGTATTTT	CATSDPINRDSTDTQYF
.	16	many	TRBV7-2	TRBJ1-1	TGTGCCAGCAGCTTGGGAGGAGGGGGAATGAACACTGAAGCTTTCTTT	CASSLGGGGMNTEAFF
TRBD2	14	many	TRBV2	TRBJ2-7	TGTGCCAGCAGGGGGGGGGTTCGGTCCTACGAGCAGTACTTC	CASRGGVRSYEQYF
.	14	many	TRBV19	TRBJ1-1	TGTGCCAGTAAAAGATGGGGACAGAACACTGAAGCTTTCTTT	CASKRWGQNTEAFF
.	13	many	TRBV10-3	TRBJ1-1	TGTGCCATCAGTGAAGCAGCGAACACTGAAGCTTTCTTT	CAISEAANTEAFF
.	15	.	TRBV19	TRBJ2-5	TGTGCCAGCAGCTGGGGGTCCGCCATCCAAGAGACCCAGTACTTC	CASSWGSAIQETQYF
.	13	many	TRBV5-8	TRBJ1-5	TGTGCCAGCAGCCAGGACGGGAACCAGCCCCAGCATTTT	CASSQDGNQPQHF
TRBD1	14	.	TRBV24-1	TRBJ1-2	TGTGCCACCAGTGATTTGGGACAGGGTGGCGGCTACACCTTC	CATSDLGQGGGYTF
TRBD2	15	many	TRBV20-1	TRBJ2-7	TGCAGTGCTAGGTATCTAGCGGGGGCCTTCTACGAGCAGTACTTC	CSARYLAGAFYEQYF
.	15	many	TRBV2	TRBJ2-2	TGTGCCAGCAGTGAAAGGCAGGGCAACACCGGGGAGCTGTTTTTT	CASSERQGNTGELFF
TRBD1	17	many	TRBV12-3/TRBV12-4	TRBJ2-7	TGTGCCAGCAGGGCGGACAGGGAAAAGGTAAAAGGGTACGAGCAGTACTTC	CASRADREKVKGYEQYF
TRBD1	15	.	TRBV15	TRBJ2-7	TGTGCCACCAGCAGAGAAGGGACAGGGTACTACGAGCAGTACTTC	CATSREGTGYYEQYF
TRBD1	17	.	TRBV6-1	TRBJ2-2	TGTGCCAGCGTCAGATCATCAATTGACAGGGAAACCGGGGAGCTGTTTTTT	CASVRSSIDRETGELFF
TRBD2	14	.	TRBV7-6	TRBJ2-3	TGTGCCAGCCAGCGGGGGTACAGCACAGATACGCAGTATTTT	CASQRGYSTDTQYF
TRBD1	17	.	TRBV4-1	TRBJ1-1	TGCGCCAGCAGCCCTACCGCCCCGGGACAGCTGAACACTGAAGCTTTCTTT	CASSPTAPGQLNTEAFF
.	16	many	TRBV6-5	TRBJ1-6	TGTGCCAGCAGTTCCCCGGGCATCTCCTATAATTCACCCCTCCACTTT	CASSSPGISYNSPLHF
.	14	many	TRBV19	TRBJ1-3	TGTGCCAGTAGTGCCGCAGGGTCTGGAAACACCATATATTTT	CASSAAGSGNTIYF
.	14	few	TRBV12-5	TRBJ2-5	TGTGCCAGCAGCCTCCGGAGCGGCCAAGAGACCCAGTACTTC	CASSLRSGQETQYF
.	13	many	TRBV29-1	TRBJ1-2	TGCAGCGAGCAGGGTAGCAGAGCCTATGGCTACACCTTC	CSEQGSRAYGYTF
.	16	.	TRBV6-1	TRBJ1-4	TGTGCCAGCAGTGGATACAGCGATCCTTTTAATGAAAAACTGTTTTTT	CASSGYSDPFNEKLFF
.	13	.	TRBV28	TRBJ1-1	TGTGTCAGCAGACTGCGCAGGGACACTGAAGCTTTCTTT	CVSRLRRDTEAFF
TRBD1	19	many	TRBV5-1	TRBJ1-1	TGCGCCAGCAGCTTGTTGCGACCGAAACGACAGGGAGTGACCACTGAAGCTTTCTTT	CASSLLRPKRQGVTTEAFF
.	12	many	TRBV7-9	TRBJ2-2	TGTGCCAGCAGCTTCGAGGGCGGGGAGCTGTTTTTT	CASSFEGGELFF
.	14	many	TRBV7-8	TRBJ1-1	TGTGCCAGCAGCACCGAGATGGTGGGCACTGAAGCTTTCTTT	CASSTEMVGTEAFF
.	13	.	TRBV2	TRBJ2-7	TGTGCCAGCCGGTCGCAGGGCTCCTACGAGCAGTACTTC	CASRSQGSYEQYF
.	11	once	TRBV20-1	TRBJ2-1	TGCAGTGCCAGAGTTGTTGAGACCCAGTTCTTC	CSARVVETQFF
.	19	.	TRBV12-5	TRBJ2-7	TGTGCTAGTGGTTTGGTAATCGGTCGGGCAGGCCCGAGCTCCTACGAGCAGTACTTC	CASGLVIGRAGPSSYEQYF
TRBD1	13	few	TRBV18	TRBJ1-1	TGTGCCAGCGCAACAGGGGTGAACACTGAAGCTTTCTTT	CASATGVNTEAFF
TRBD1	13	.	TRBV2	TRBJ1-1	TGTGCCAGCAGACGGGACAGGCTTAATGAAGCTTTCTTT	CASRRDRLNEAFF
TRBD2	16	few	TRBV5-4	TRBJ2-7	TGTGCCAGCAGCTCGGGACTAGCGGGAGTAGGATCCGAGCAGTACTTC	CASSSGLAGVGSEQYF
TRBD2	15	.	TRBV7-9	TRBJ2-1	TGTGCCAGCAGCTTAATAGCGGGAGTAGGCAATGAGCAGTTCTTC	CASSLIAGVGNEQFF
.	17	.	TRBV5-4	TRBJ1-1	TGTGCCAGCAGCACGCCGACAGGCAAGGCGGAGGGCACTGAAGCTTTCTTT	CASSTPTGKAEGTEAFF
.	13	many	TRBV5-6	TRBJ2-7	TGTGCCAGCAGCTTTTCGGTGCAATACGAGCAGTACTTC	CASSFSVQYEQYF
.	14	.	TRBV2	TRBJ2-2	TGTGCCAGCAGTGACCCGGGGTACACCGGGGAGCTGTTTTTT	CASSDPGYTGELFF
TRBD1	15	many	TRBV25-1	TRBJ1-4	TGTGCCAGCAGTGAATGGGGGACAGGAGGTGAAAAACTGTTTTTT	CASSEWGTGGEKLFF
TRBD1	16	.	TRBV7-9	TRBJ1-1	TGTGCCAGCAGCTTGGGACAGGGAAAGATCCGGGCTGAAGCTTTCTTT	CASSLGQGKIRAEAFF
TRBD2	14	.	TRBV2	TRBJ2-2	TGTGCCAGCAGTGTTCGCCGGACTAGCGGGGAGCTGTTTTTT	CASSVRRTSGELFF
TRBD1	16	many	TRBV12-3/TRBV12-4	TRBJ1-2	TGTGCCAGCAGTTTCCGTAAAACCGGGACAGGGCATGGCTACACCTTC	CASSFRKTGTGHGYTF